The subject of this entry is one T cell receptor beta chain. Its antigen is unknown. This sample is drawn from a study of early T cells in non-severe SARS-CoV-2 infection. Study background: Bulk RNA taken from unsorted whole blood was sequenced, leaving chains unpaired.

Individual cDNA molecules carried attached unique molecular identifiers. MiXCR was run by TCRdb on the 5' RACE reads, yielding one entry per CDR3 protein. The repertoire holds 57,000 or so distinct CDR3 sequences, about 12% seen once, with around 4.5% in the top ten. General observations from the study: Private and CD4 specificities were missed by VDJdb matching, which favored anti-spike CD8 responses.

The trim removed 4 bases at V and 0 bases at J, leaving 5 bases unmatched. This CDR3 comprises 15 residues. The germline V gene encodes CDR1 LGHNA and CDR2 YSLEER. J is TRBJ2-7 and V is TRBV4-3; 8 bases are shared with TRBD1. The clonotype comes from an adult who was a healthcare worker with PCR-confirmed SARS-CoV-2 infection or an uninfected control (not recorded which). What was sequenced was whole blood. CDR3 in amino acids: CASSRQTGASYEQYF. The CDR3 bases are TGCGCCAGCAGCCGTCAGACAGGGGCCTCCTACGAGCAGTACTTC.